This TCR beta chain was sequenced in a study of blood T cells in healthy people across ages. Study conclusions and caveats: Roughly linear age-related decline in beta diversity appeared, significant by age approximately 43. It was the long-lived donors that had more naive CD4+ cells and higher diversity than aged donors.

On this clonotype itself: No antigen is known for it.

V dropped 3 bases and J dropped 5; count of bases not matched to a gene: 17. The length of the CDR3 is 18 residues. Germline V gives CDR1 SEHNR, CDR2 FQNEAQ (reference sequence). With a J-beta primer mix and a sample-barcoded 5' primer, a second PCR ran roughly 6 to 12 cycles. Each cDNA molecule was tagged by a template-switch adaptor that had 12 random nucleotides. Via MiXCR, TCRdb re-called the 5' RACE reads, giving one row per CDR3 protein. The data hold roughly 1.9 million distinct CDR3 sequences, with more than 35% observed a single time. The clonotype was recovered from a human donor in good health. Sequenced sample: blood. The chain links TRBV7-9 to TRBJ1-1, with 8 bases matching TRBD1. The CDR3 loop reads CASSFEEAIRGLRTEAFF. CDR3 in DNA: TGTGCCAGCAGCTTTGAGGAGGCGATCAGGGGGCTTAGGACTGAAGCTTTCTTT.